This T cell receptor beta chain was recorded in a study of blood T cell repertoires in COVID-19. Turning to the study itself: The United States, Italy and Spain supplied acute and convalescent COVID-19 samples. T cells, B-cell-depleted T cells, or PBMCs provided the cDNA or gDNA that served as material.

As handled by the study authors: From reference gene primer amplification, estimates of nucleated cell counts were derived. The data were produced by immunoSEQ multiplex PCR, yet TCRdb's version contains in-frame clones alone and is incomplete. V, J and clone size are those of that table, while D and trimming were read from the DNA. This sample has roughly 75,000 clones; 85% to 90% occur once, and the top ten carry less than 0.65%. There are 15 residues in the CDR3. The junction had 6 bases not matched to a gene; V was cut back by 4 bases and J by 3 bases. Looked up from germline, CDR1 is MDHEN and CDR2 is SYDVKM.

Sequencing input: peripheral blood. The clonotype was recovered from a man aged 60 to 75 with acute or convalescent COVID-19. The chain links TRBV28 to TRBJ1-5; 7 bases match TRBD1. CDR3 residues: CASSSDRNYNQPQHF. DNA for the CDR3: TGTGCCAGCAGTTCGGACAGGAACTACAATCAGCCCCAGCATTTT.